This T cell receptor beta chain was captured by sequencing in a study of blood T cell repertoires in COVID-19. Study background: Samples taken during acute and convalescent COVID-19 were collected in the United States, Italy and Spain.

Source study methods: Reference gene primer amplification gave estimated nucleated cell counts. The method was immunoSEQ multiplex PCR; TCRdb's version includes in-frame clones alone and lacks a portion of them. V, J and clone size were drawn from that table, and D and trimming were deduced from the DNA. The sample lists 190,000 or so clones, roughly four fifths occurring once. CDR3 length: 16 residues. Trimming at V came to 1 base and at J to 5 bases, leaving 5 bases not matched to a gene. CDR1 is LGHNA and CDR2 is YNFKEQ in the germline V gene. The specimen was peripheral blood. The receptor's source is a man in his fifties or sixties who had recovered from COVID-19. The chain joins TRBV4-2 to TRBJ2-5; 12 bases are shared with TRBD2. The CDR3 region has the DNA TGTGCCAGCAGCCAAGCTAGCGGGAGGGCCTGGGAGACCCAGTACTTC. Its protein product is CASSQASGRAWETQYF.